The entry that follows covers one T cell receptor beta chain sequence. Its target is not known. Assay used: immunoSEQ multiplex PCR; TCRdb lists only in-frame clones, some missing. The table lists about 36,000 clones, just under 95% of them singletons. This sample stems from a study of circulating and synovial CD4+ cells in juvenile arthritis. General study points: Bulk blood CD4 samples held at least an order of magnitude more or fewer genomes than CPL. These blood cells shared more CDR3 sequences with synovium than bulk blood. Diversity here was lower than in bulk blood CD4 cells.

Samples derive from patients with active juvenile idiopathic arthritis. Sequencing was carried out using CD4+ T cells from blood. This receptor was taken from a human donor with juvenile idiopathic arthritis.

The CDR3 loop reads CASSIDHGGVTDTQYF. DNA of the CDR3: TGTGCCAGTAGTATAGATCATGGGGGGGTCACAGATACGCAGTATTTT. J is TRBJ2-3 and V is TRBV19, with 7 bases aligning to TRBD2. The CDR3 extends over 16 amino acids. V shed 0 bases, J shed 2 bases, and the junction held 5 bases outside the gene matches. Per the germline V gene, CDR1 is LNHDA and CDR2 is SQIVND (reference sequence). Full variable domain (rest looked up from reference TRBV19 and TRBJ2-3): DGGITQSPKYLFRKEGQNVTLSCEQNLNHDAMYWYRQDPGQGLRLIYYSQIVNDFQKGDIAEGYSVSREKKESFPLTVTSAQKNPTAFYLCASSIDHGGVTDTQYFGPGTRLTVL.